Below, one T cell receptor (beta chain) is given with its context. What it recognizes is unknown. Every TCR beta cDNA library bore unique molecular identifiers. T cells numbering roughly 1 to 11 million yielded cDNA molecules that totaled about 500,000. TCRdb passed the PCR reads through MiXCR, listing each CDR3 protein once. The table lists approximately 260,000 distinct CDR3 sequences, just over 35% of them singletons, with around 4.7% in the top ten. The data were taken from a study of post-analysis software for immune sequencing data. Looking at the study overall: Clinical courses comprised relapsing-remitting, secondary progressive and progressive-relapsing multiple sclerosis.

This CDR3 spans 17 amino acids. CDR1 LGHNA and CDR2 YNFKEQ come from the germline V gene. V gave up 0 bases and J gave up 7 bases; unmatched junction bases: 8. Study-level points and caveats: A significant reduction in normalized Chao1 diversity was observed in multiple sclerosis patients versus controls. A few TRBV segments appeared more often in patients than in controls, and TRBV5-6, TRBV5-1 and TRBV20-1 were among these.

Sequenced: blood. This TCR was sampled from a girl under 18 with multiple sclerosis. This rearrangement joins TRBV4-2 to TRBJ2-7, with 14 bases aligning to TRBD2. The CDR3, as DNA: TGTGCCAGCAGCCAAGATGGGACTAGCGGGAGCTACAATGAGCAGTACTTC. Translating gives CASSQDGTSGSYNEQYF.